Below, 26 T cell receptor beta chains from the same sample are listed, as sequenced in a study of a mutant IDH1 vaccine in newly diagnosed glioma. Repertoires were generated with immunoSEQ multiplex PCR, while TCRdb's copy carries only in-frame clones and drops some. This sample has about 36,000 clones, with roughly 76% found just once. Indicated time point: week 5, during vaccination. Topical imiquimod accompanied each vaccine dose, which consisted of 300 ug of mutant IDH1 20-mer peptide. These TCRs are of unknown antigen specificity. The specimen was PBMCs, collected from a glioma patient whose treatment included an IDH1 peptide vaccine. These receptors all come from a man in his forties or fifties with glioma.

This clone was counted a few times. V is TRBV2 and J is TRBJ2-3; no clear D. The V gene's germline CDR1 is SNHLY and CDR2 FYNNEI. Deletions cut 6 bases from V and 5 bases from J, with 15 bases between. The CDR3 sequence is 14 residues long. CDR3 sequence reads: CASRGSYSGDTQYF. The CDR3 DNA reads TGTGCCAGCAGGGGCAGCTATTCGGGAGATACGCAGTATTTT.

The chain has TRBV27 and TRBJ1-3; D is possibly TRBD1 (5 bases). V was clipped by 8 bases and J by 2 bases, with 7 bases between them. From germline, CDR1 is MNHEY and CDR2 SMNVEV (reference sequence). The CDR3 contains 12 residues. CDR3 coding DNA: TGTGCCAGCTGGGGGGCTGGAAACACCATATATTTT. Residues: CASWGAGNTIYF.

The V gene is TRBV18, the J gene TRBJ1-6; D is perhaps TRBD1 (5 bases). CDR1 is KGHSH, CDR2 LQKENI, per germline. The CDR3 runs to 13 residues. The V end lost 3 bases, the J end lost 8 bases, and 8 bases lay between the germline ends. The CDR3 here is CASSPGADSPLHF. As DNA, the CDR3 is TGTGCCAGCTCACCTGGGGCCGATTCACCCCTCCACTTT.

The V and J genes are TRBV2 and TRBJ1-2; TRBD1 aligns across 9 bases. The CDR3 has 13 amino acids. Trimming took 9 bases from V and 6 from J; bases not matched to a gene: 8. Germline CDR1 and CDR2: SNHLY and FYNNEI. CDR3 residues: CASLLRDRDGYTF. DNA of the CDR3: TGTGCCAGTCTTCTTAGGGACAGGGATGGCTACACCTTC.

This clone has just a few counts. V is TRBV5-1 and J is TRBJ1-3, with 7 positions matching TRBD1. Germline V gene sequence: CDR1 SGHRS, CDR2 YFSETQ. The V segment lost 3 bases and the J segment 0 bases; nucleotides outside the gene matches: 6. The CDR3 sequence is 16 residues long. The CDR3 coding sequence is TGCGCCAGCAGCTCAGGACAGGCCCTCTCTGGAAACACCATATATTTT. Translated: CASSSGQALSGNTIYF.

The chain combines TRBV2 with TRBJ1-4; TRBD1 matches 12 bases. Germline V gene data show CDR1 as SNHLY and CDR2 as FYNNEI. CDR3 length: 17 amino acids. After removal of 4 bases from V and 4 bases from J, the junction contained 7 bases not matched to a gene. The CDR3 sequence: CASSVPGQGANNEKLFF. DNA for the CDR3: TGTGCCAGCAGTGTCCCGGGACAGGGGGCCAATAATGAAAAACTGTTTTTT.

J is TRBJ2-7 and V is TRBV5-6; tentatively, D is TRBD1 (5 bases). Germline CDR1 SGHDT, CDR2 YYEEEE. Trimming pared 7 bases from V and 3 bases from J, leaving 11 bases between. This CDR3 contains 12 residues. Written as DNA, the CDR3 is TGTGCCAGCGCCTCCCAGGGCTACGAGCAGTACTTC. Its protein product is CASASQGYEQYF.

The chain joins TRBV5-5 to TRBJ2-5, with 9 bases lining up with TRBD2. The CDR3 covers 14 residues. J gave up 1 base and V 4 bases, and 2 bases lay outside the gene matches. Looked up from germline, CDR1 is SGHKS and CDR2 is YYEKEE (reference sequence). In DNA, the CDR3 is TGTGCCAGCAGCCGGCGGGGGGGCCAAGAGACCCAGTACTTC. Its translation is CASSRRGGQETQYF. Supplemented by reference TRBV5-5 and TRBJ2-5, the full variable domain reads DAGVTQSPTHLIKTRGQQVTLRCSPISGHKSVSWYQQVLGQGPQFIFQYYEKEERGRGNFPDRFSARQFPNYSSELNVNALLLGDSALYLCASSRRGGQETQYFGPGTRLLVL.

The V gene is TRBV19, the J gene TRBJ1-5, with a possible D match to TRBD1 (5 bases). The V end lost 5 bases, the J end lost 0 bases, and 11 bases lay between the germline ends. This CDR3 region has 15 residues. CDR1 is LNHDA and CDR2 is SQIVND in the germline V gene (reference sequence). As DNA, the CDR3 is TGTGCCAGTAGTTCCCGACAGAGTAGCAATCAGCCCCAGCATTTT. The encoded protein is CASSSRQSSNQPQHF.

The J gene is TRBJ2-6, the V gene TRBV25-1, with D possibly TRBD1 on 6 matching bases. Germline loops: CDR1 MGHDK, CDR2 SYGVNS. This CDR3 spans 15 amino acids. Trimming pared 3 bases from V and 1 base from J, leaving 7 bases between. The CDR3 loop reads CASSEGASGANVLTF. CDR3 in DNA: TGTGCCAGCAGTGAGGGGGCTTCTGGGGCCAACGTCCTGACTTTC.

The table lists this clone with a count of one. The chain joins TRBV7-6 to TRBJ1-4; D call uncertain. Germline V lookup: CDR1 SGHVS, CDR2 FNYEAQ. The CDR3 spans 13 residues. V lost 6 bases, J lost 8 bases, and 13 bases lay in between. CDR3 loop: CASSGRVGEKLFF. The DNA of the CDR3 is TGTGCCAGCAGTGGTAGGGTTGGGGAAAAACTGTTTTTT.

This clone was counted a few times. Its ends do not fully match the called genes, so a read error is possible. V usage is TRBV7-7 and J usage is TRBJ2-5; D is possibly TRBD1 or TRBD2 (6 bases each). The germline CDR1 and CDR2 sequences are SSHAT and FNYEAQ (reference sequence). This CDR3 region has 15 residues. The CDR3 protein is CASSLGRTAKETQYF. The CDR3 DNA sequence: TGTGCTAGCAGCTTAGGGAGGACAGCCAAAGAGACCCAGTACTTC.

V usage is TRBV4-1 and J usage is TRBJ2-3, with 10 bases fitting TRBD2. The germline V gene has CDR1 MGHRA and CDR2 YSYEKL. With V trimmed by 4 bases and J by 4 bases, 5 bases remained unmatched. This CDR3 region has 15 residues. The DNA for the CDR3 is TGCGCCAGCAGCCTAGCGGGAGGAGGGGCAGATACGCAGTATTTT. Its protein is CASSLAGGGADTQYF.

About this clone: Here the CDR3 omits its conserved ending phenylalanine or tryptophan, so a read error is the likely source. The DNA is left out, because the CDR3 cannot be placed on it with certainty; the CDR3 is given as TCRdb lists it. V usage is TRBV2 and J usage is TRBJ2-3; the table's D call of TRBD1 was not tested on the DNA. Germline V CDR1 and CDR2: SNHLY, FYNNEI. The CDR3 spans 11 residues, counting both ends. The CDR3 spells CASRTTGGVFL.

The chain recombines TRBV13 with TRBJ1-1, with 7 bases matching TRBD1. CDR1 and CDR2 from the germline V gene are PRHDT and FYEKMQ (reference sequence). V lost 1 base to trimming and J lost 0 bases; unmatched junction nucleotides: 2. This CDR3 has 15 amino acids. This chain's CDR3 is CASSLVQGLNTEAFF. The DNA of the CDR3 is TGTGCCAGCAGCTTAGTACAGGGGTTGAACACTGAAGCTTTCTTT.

The V call is TRBV2, the J call TRBJ2-7; D may be TRBD1 or TRBD2 (5 bases each). Trimming shortened V by 5 bases and J by 12 bases, and 20 bases separated the two germline ends. The CDR3 length is 13 residues. Germline V gene data show CDR1 as SNHLY and CDR2 as FYNNEI. The CDR3 nucleotides are TGTGCCAGCAGTCCCGGGACCAGCTTGAATCCGTACTTC. This codes for CASSPGTSLNPYF.

This clone was observed a single time. The J gene is TRBJ2-7, the V gene TRBV9; D is possibly TRBD2 (5 bases). The CDR3 is made up of 13 amino acids. Deletions cut 4 bases from V and 2 bases from J, with 10 bases between. Germline CDR1 reads SGDLS; CDR2 reads YYNGEE. CDR3 sequence (DNA): TGTGCCAGCAGCCTTAGCGAAGCCTACGAGCAGTACTTC. Translating gives CASSLSEAYEQYF.

The rearrangement links TRBV2 to TRBJ2-3; tentatively, D is TRBD1 or TRBD2 (6 bases each). The V gene's germline CDR1 is SNHLY and CDR2 FYNNEI. V was clipped by 8 bases and J by 4 bases, with 13 bases between them. The CDR3 extends over 13 amino acids. The CDR3 bases are TGTGCCAGCGGGGGGCCCCCAGCAGATACGCAGTATTTT. Its protein is CASGGPPADTQYF.

The rearrangement joins TRBV14 to TRBJ1-4, with D possibly matching TRBD1 (6 bases). Germline assignment: CDR1 SGHDN and CDR2 FVKESK. The germline V and J ends were trimmed by 4 bases and 4 bases, with 10 bases remaining between them. The CDR3 runs 14 residues. CDR3 amino acids: CASSRTAVNEKLFF. As DNA, the CDR3 is TGTGCCAGCAGCCGGACAGCAGTTAATGAAAAACTGTTTTTT.

The chain has TRBV9 and TRBJ1-4; 8 nucleotides agree with TRBD1. Germline CDR1 SGDLS, CDR2 YYNGEE. V lost 3 bases, J lost 7 bases, and 8 bases stayed unmatched. The CDR3 is 15 residues long. The CDR3 sequence: CASSEYQGAAEKLFF. The CDR3 DNA reads TGTGCCAGCAGCGAATACCAGGGGGCTGCTGAAAAACTGTTTTTT.

V is TRBV7-9 and J is TRBJ2-4; TRBD2 agrees at 12 bases. CDR1 and CDR2 from the germline V gene are SEHNR and FQNEAQ (reference sequence). V shed 6 bases, J shed 8 bases, and the junction held 8 bases outside the gene matches. The CDR3 has 15 residues. The CDR3 spells CASRPLAGGQHIQYF. The DNA for the CDR3 is TGTGCCAGCAGACCCCTAGCGGGAGGGCAGCACATTCAGTACTTC.

The chain is built from TRBV5-1 and TRBJ2-1; 12 positions agree with TRBD2. Trimming at V came to 4 bases and at J to 3 bases, leaving 5 bases not matched to a gene. This CDR3 comprises 16 residues. Germline V CDR1 and CDR2: SGHRS, YFSETQ. The CDR3 bases are TGCGCCAGCAGCCTCACGACTAGCGGGGGCTACAATGAGCAGTTCTTC. Amino acids: CASSLTTSGGYNEQFF.

V and J are TRBV10-3 and TRBJ1-2; D is uncertain. CDR3 length: 13 residues. Germline V lookup: CDR1 ENHRY, CDR2 SYGVKD. Trimming took 3 bases from V and 4 from J, leaving 9 bases between them. In nucleotides, the CDR3 is TGTGCCATCAGTGAAGGCCCCATCTATGGCTACACCTTC. This sequence encodes CAISEGPIYGYTF.

The CDR3 DNA follows: TGTGCCAGCAGTGAAGGCAGAGTGAGGGATCAGCCCCAGCATTTT. Translation: CASSEGRVRDQPQHF. V usage is TRBV6-1 and J usage is TRBJ1-5; D unresolved. CDR1 is MNHNS and CDR2 is SASEGT in the germline V gene. The CDR3 sequence is 15 residues long. The V and J ends lost 1 base and 5 bases respectively, with 12 bases between them.

The chain couples TRBV6-1 to TRBJ2-1, with 7 bases lining up with TRBD2. CDR1 is MNHNS and CDR2 is SASEGT in the germline V gene. V lost 5 bases, J lost 0 bases, and 4 bases stayed unmatched. This CDR3 has 15 amino acids. The CDR3 bases are TGTGCCAGCAGTATAGCGGGCTACTCCTACAATGAGCAGTTCTTC. Translated, it gives CASSIAGYSYNEQFF.

The genes are TRBV6-5 and TRBJ1-2; 8 positions match TRBD1. This CDR3 comprises 13 residues. Trimming took 2 bases from V and 6 from J; bases not matched to a gene: 2. CDR1 and CDR2 from the germline V gene are MNHEY and SVGAGI. DNA of the CDR3: TGTGCCAGCAGTTACCAGGGGGCTAATGGCTACACCTTC. It is translated as CASSYQGANGYTF.